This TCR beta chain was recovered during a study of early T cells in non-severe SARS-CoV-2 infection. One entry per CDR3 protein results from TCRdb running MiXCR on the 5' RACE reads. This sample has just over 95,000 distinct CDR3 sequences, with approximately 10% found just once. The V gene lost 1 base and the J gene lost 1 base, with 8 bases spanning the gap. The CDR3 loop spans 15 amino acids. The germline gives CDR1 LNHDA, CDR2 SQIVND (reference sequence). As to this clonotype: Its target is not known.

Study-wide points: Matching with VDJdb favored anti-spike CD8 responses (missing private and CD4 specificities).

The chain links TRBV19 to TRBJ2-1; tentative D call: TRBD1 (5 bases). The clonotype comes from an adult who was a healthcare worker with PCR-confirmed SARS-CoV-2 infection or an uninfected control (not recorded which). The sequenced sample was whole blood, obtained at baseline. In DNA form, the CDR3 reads TGTGCCAGTAGTATAGGGCAGGGATCCTACAATGAGCAGTTCTTC. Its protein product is CASSIGQGSYNEQFF. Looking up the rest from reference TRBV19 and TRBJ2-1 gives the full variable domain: DGGITQSPKYLFRKEGQNVTLSCEQNLNHDAMYWYRQDPGQGLRLIYYSQIVNDFQKGDIAEGYSVSREKKESFPLTVTSAQKNPTAFYLCASSIGQGSYNEQFFGPGTRLTVL.